Listed below are T cell receptor beta chains from one sample, sequenced in a study of T cell changes during pregnancy in multiple sclerosis. The protocol was immunoSEQ multiplex PCR, while the TCRdb copy is restricted to in-frame clones and leaves out a portion. The data show approximately 50,000 clones, roughly 95% seen once. Sequencing was performed on CD4+ T cells from peripheral blood mononuclear cells, taken in the third trimester of pregnancy. The receptors come from a female donor with multiple sclerosis, enrolled in a pregnancy study. The conserved cysteine and the conserved F or W are not part of the CDR3 here. Each record gives: V gene, J gene, CDR3 protein.

>TRBV7-6|TRBJ2-3
ASSSYGSADTQY
>TRBV19|TRBJ1-3
ASRNRAPSGNTIY
>TRBV9|TRBJ2-3
ASSVGQVGDTQY
>TRBV29-1|TRBJ1-1
SGGTGGRNTEAF
>TRBV10-3|TRBJ1-1
AIGFGRTEAF
>TRBV1|TRBJ1-5
TSSQEEGQVVQPQH
>TRBV5-4|TRBJ2-5
ASSWGTSGDKETQY
>TRBV6-6|TRBJ2-7
ASSYSGQGSYEQY
>TRBV7-7|TRBJ2-1
ASSLGLAGYNEQF
>TRBV29-1|TRBJ2-3
SVVAGTLRTDTQY
>TRBV29-1|TRBJ2-1
SVGTSRGSYNEQF